Listed here are 20 T cell receptor beta chains from one sample, sequenced in a study of blood T cell repertoires in COVID-19. Data came from immunoSEQ multiplex PCR; TCRdb stores just in-frame clones and leaves some out. The sample holds 200,000 or so clones; 87% are singletons and the top ten take 10% to 11%. Material: PBMCs or T cells enriched from blood (not recorded which). These TCRs come from a man under 40 who had recovered from COVID-19.

The rearrangement uses TRBV3-1 (or the pseudogene TRBV3-2) and TRBJ1-4; unclear D gene. The germline V and J ends were trimmed by 2 bases and 8 bases, with 6 bases remaining between them. Per the germline V gene, CDR1 is LGHDT and CDR2 is YNNKEL (reference sequence). The CDR3 has 12 residues. The DNA for the CDR3 is TGTGCCAGCAGCCAATTGCGCGAAAAACTGTTTTTT. Translating it yields CASSQLREKLFF.

This chain links TRBV10-3 with TRBJ2-7, with 7 bases identical to TRBD1. Germline values: CDR1 ENHRY, CDR2 SYGVKD. J was trimmed by 2 bases and V by 5 bases; bases with no gene match: 3. The CDR3 runs 13 residues. In nucleotides, the CDR3 is TGTGCCATCAGTTCGACAGGGACCTACGAGCAGTACTTC. Amino acid sequence: CAISSTGTYEQYF.

For this clone: The same CDR3 is also encoded by other DNA sequences in this sample. The rearrangement uses TRBV7-2 and TRBJ1-5; the match to TRBD1 covers 8 bases. There are 14 residues in the CDR3. The V segment lost 5 bases and the J segment 2 bases; nucleotides outside the gene matches: 2. The germline V gene has CDR1 SGHTA and CDR2 FQGNSA. CDR3 amino acids: CASSLQGGNQPQHF. CDR3 coding DNA: TGTGCCAGCAGCCTACAGGGGGGCAATCAGCCCCAGCATTTT.

The J gene is TRBJ2-7, the V gene TRBV27, with D perhaps TRBD2 (6 bases). The CDR3 covers 12 residues. Germline V gene sequence: CDR1 MNHEY, CDR2 SMNVEV (reference sequence). Between the trimmed V and J ends, which lost 6 bases and 9 bases, there was a span of 15 bases. The DNA of the CDR3 is TGTGCCAGCAGACGGAGGGGCCAAGGGCAGTACTTC. Amino acid sequence: CASRRRGQGQYF.

Written as DNA, the CDR3 is TGTGCCAGCTCACCACAGCGGCTTAACAATGAGCAGTTCTTC. This sequence encodes CASSPQRLNNEQFF. V is TRBV18 and J is TRBJ2-1, with a possible D match to TRBD2 (5 bases). The germline V gene encodes CDR1 KGHSH and CDR2 LQKENI. V shed 1 base and J shed 5 bases, with 9 bases lying between them. This CDR3 has 14 amino acids.

This sequence joins TRBV2 and TRBJ2-7, with 8 bases matching TRBD2. This CDR3 contains 15 residues. CDR1 SNHLY and CDR2 FYNNEI come from the germline V gene. The V and J ends lost 11 bases and 0 bases, in that order; junction bases with no gene match: 12. The CDR3: CAGKAFGRDSYEQYF. CDR3 coding DNA: TGTGCCGGAAAGGCTTTCGGGAGGGACTCCTACGAGCAGTACTTC.

The chain carries TRBV7-9 and TRBJ1-5, with 12 bases fitting TRBD1. Germline CDR1 reads SEHNR; CDR2 reads FQNEAQ (reference sequence). The CDR3 length is 17 residues. The V and J ends lost 4 bases and 6 bases, in that order; junction bases with no gene match: 10. The DNA for the CDR3 is TGTGCCAGCAGCTCTAACTACGGGACAGGGGGCCGTCAGCCCCAGCATTTT. Translated: CASSSNYGTGGRQPQHF.

The chain employs TRBV5-4 and TRBJ1-3; 7 nucleotides agree with TRBD1. Germline V lookup: CDR1 SGHNT, CDR2 YYREEE (reference sequence). This CDR3 spans 14 amino acids. Losses at the gene ends were 4 bases for V and 3 bases for J; bases not matched to a gene: 4. CDR3 region: CASSLGQLGNTIYF. For the CDR3, the DNA is TGTGCCAGCAGCCTGGGACAGCTTGGAAACACCATATATTTT.

J is TRBJ2-1 and V is TRBV19; 9 bases are a match to TRBD1. The V and J ends lost 9 bases and 10 bases, in that order; junction bases with no gene match: 10. This CDR3 has 13 residues. Germline V gives CDR1 LNHDA, CDR2 SQIVND (reference sequence). This CDR3 is CASAGTGSGEQFF. The CDR3 DNA reads TGTGCCAGCGCCGGGACAGGGTCAGGGGAGCAGTTCTTC. Full variable domain (rest looked up from reference TRBV19 and TRBJ2-1): DGGITQSPKYLFRKEGQNVTLSCEQNLNHDAMYWYRQDPGQGLRLIYYSQIVNDFQKGDIAEGYSVSREKKESFPLTVTSAQKNPTAFYLCASAGTGSGEQFFGPGTRLTVL.

This sequence joins TRBV6-5 and TRBJ1-3; no firm D call. The V gene lost 0 bases and the J gene lost 4 bases, with 4 bases spanning the gap. Germline V gives CDR1 MNHEY, CDR2 SVGAGI. The CDR3 extends over 13 amino acids. The CDR3 protein is CASSYSRGNTIYF. The CDR3 bases are TGTGCCAGCAGTTACTCTCGGGGAAACACCATATATTTT.

This clone was found a few times. This chain joins TRBV29-1 and TRBJ1-2, with a tentative D call TRBD1 (5 bases). The germline gives CDR1 SQVTM, CDR2 ANQGSEA. V dropped 3 bases and J dropped 4 bases, with 18 bases sitting between them. This CDR3 has 15 residues. The CDR3 is CSVEGGNNYPYGYTF. CDR3 in DNA: TGCAGCGTTGAGGGGGGGAACAACTACCCCTATGGCTACACCTTC.

The rearrangement joins TRBV28 to TRBJ1-2; no definite D call. Germline CDR1 MDHEN, CDR2 SYDVKM. Trimming cost V 6 bases and J 13 bases, with 18 bases left between them. This CDR3 spans 12 amino acids. CDR3 coding DNA: TGTGCCAGCAGCAGACGGTTGGCGGGGAGCACCTTC. It yields the protein CASSRRLAGSTF.

The chain has TRBV6-5 and TRBJ1-6; TRBD1 is a possible D gene (5 bases). The germline gives CDR1 MNHEY, CDR2 SVGAGI. This CDR3 comprises 14 residues. V was cut by 2 bases and J by 8 bases, with 10 bases left in between. The CDR3: CASSYKRDYSPLHF. CDR3 DNA sequence: TGTGCCAGCAGTTACAAACGGGACTATTCACCCCTCCACTTT.

This clone was seen a few times. The rearrangement joins TRBV2 to TRBJ1-1; D unresolved. The V end was cut by 6 bases, the J end by 1 base, with 9 bases between. Germline V gene data show CDR1 as SNHLY and CDR2 as FYNNEI. There are 13 residues in the CDR3. For the CDR3, the DNA is TGTGCCAGCAGAGTCCGGGAGAACACTGAAGCTTTCTTT. This translates into CASRVRENTEAFF.

The gene calls are TRBV3-1 (or the pseudogene TRBV3-2) and TRBJ1-3; a possible D gene is TRBD1 (5 bases). The CDR3 is 15 amino acids. Germline V gene data show CDR1 as LGHDT and CDR2 as YNNKEL (reference sequence). V lost 0 bases, J lost 2 bases, and 8 bases lay in between. The CDR3 sequence is CASSQDGRAGNTIYF. The CDR3 DNA reads TGTGCCAGCAGCCAAGATGGCAGGGCTGGAAACACCATATATTTT.

For this clone: At one of its ends the junction is not consistent with the germline gene, which may arise from a read error. The chain uses TRBV29-1 and TRBJ1-1; 7 bases line up with TRBD1. The CDR3 totals 13 residues. Germline lookup yields CDR1 SQVTM and CDR2 ANQGSEA. In nucleotides, the CDR3 is TGCAGCGCTGAACAGGGGTTTGGCACTGAAGCTTTCTTT. It is translated as CSAEQGFGTEAFF. The complete variable domain, with remaining parts taken from reference TRBV29-1 and TRBJ1-1, reads SAVISQKPSRDICQRGTSLTIQCQVDSQVTMMFWYRQQPGQSLTLIATANQGSEATYESGFVIDKFPISRPNLTFSTLTVSNMSPEDSSIYLCSAEQGFGTEAFFGQGTRLTVV.

This chain joins TRBV3-1 (or the pseudogene TRBV3-2) and TRBJ2-7, with TRBD2 matching over 11 bases. Trimming cost V 4 bases and J 3 bases; bases outside gene matches: 8. The CDR3 contains 16 residues. From germline, CDR1 is LGHDT and CDR2 YNNKEL (reference sequence). The chain's CDR3 is CASSPFSGGGHYEQYF. In DNA, the CDR3 is TGTGCCAGCAGCCCCTTTAGCGGGGGGGGCCACTACGAGCAGTACTTC.

The chain uses TRBV6-2 or TRBV6-3 and TRBJ2-2; TRBD1 aligns across 7 bases. In germline, CDR1 is MNHEY, CDR2 SVGEGT. The CDR3 runs to 16 residues. The J segment lost 5 bases and the V segment lost 0 bases, leaving 6 bases of the junction unmatched. CDR3 amino acids: CASSYSIGTVTGELFF. The CDR3 nucleotides read TGTGCCAGCAGTTACTCGATTGGGACAGTAACCGGGGAGCTGTTTTTT.

This chain uses TRBV12-3 or TRBV12-4 with TRBJ1-4; possible D gene TRBD1, 6 bases. The V end was cut by 0 bases, the J end by 14 bases, with 13 bases between. This CDR3 has 13 amino acids. CDR3 residues: CASSLAGGGRLFF. The DNA for the CDR3 is TGTGCCAGCAGTTTAGCGGGGGGGGGCCGCCTGTTTTTT.

This clone came up once. This chain links TRBV5-4 with TRBJ2-3; 9 bases are shared with TRBD1. The V gene end was trimmed by 0 bases and the J gene end by 4 bases; junction bases not matched to a gene: 6. In germline, CDR1 is SGHNT, CDR2 YYREEE (reference sequence). This CDR3 has 16 residues. In DNA form, the CDR3 reads TGTGCCAGCAGCTTGGGTGGGGACAGGGTCTCAGATACGCAGTATTTT. Encoded protein: CASSLGGDRVSDTQYF.